Listed below are T cell receptor beta chains from one sample, sequenced in a study of blood T cell repertoires in COVID-19. TCRdb keeps only in-frame clones here, not all; method: immunoSEQ multiplex PCR. The sample has fewer than 250,000 clones, about 83% seen once. The sample taken for sequencing was PBMCs or T cells enriched from blood (not recorded which). These receptors were taken from a woman aged 45-65 years who had recovered from COVID-19. Both conserved end residues are part of each CDR3. A clone size is listed for some rows: how often the clone was seen (once, few, many), or a class if it is expanded.

>.|TRBV6-5|15|TRBJ2-7
CASSYLPQGPYEQYF
>.|TRBV6-6|14|TRBJ1-4
CASSYSLPGERMFF
>.|TRBV14|14|TRBJ1-2
CASSRQLANYGYTF
>many|TRBV30|15|TRBJ2-7
CAWSGSGPSPYEQYF
>.|TRBV5-6|13|TRBJ2-1
CASSQTYYNEQFF
>.|TRBV6-5|13|TRBJ1-1
CASSYGQGGKAFF
>.|TRBV19|13|TRBJ1-6
CASAGQINSPLHF
>.|TRBV18|15|TRBJ1-5
CASSGGTGKNQPQHF
>.|TRBV7-3|15|TRBJ1-4
CASSPGQGRNEKLFF
>.|TRBV7-2|16|TRBJ2-3
CASTPVGGVGTDTQYF
>.|TRBV4-1|14|TRBJ1-2
CASSQVGGNYGYTF
>.|TRBV4-1|15|TRBJ1-5
CASSQARQGSQPQHF
>few|TRBV6-2/TRBV6-3|13|TRBJ2-7
CASSYSPSYEQYF
>.|TRBV18|15|TRBJ2-7
CASSPGSGSVYEQYF
>.|TRBV27|13|TRBJ2-2
CASSRTGGGELFF
>.|TRBV20-1|14|TRBJ2-1
CSASWGGAVNEQFF
>.|TRBV18|17|TRBJ2-3
CASSPILARQGTDTQYF
>.|TRBV19|13|TRBJ1-5
CASSDRGGQPQHF
>.|TRBV6-5|14|TRBJ1-2
CASRPSGQYYGYTF
>.|TRBV7-9|14|TRBJ2-7
CASSLGTGLTEQYF
>.|TRBV27|16|TRBJ2-2
CASNPGLAGGTGELFF
>.|TRBV4-3|17|TRBJ1-3
CASSQGPGTLAGNTIYF
>.|TRBV5-1|15|TRBJ2-2
CASSSLGQETGELFF
>.|TRBV6-5|14|TRBJ2-7
CASSPFRGSYEQYF
>.|TRBV6-2/TRBV6-3|13|TRBJ1-1
CASSGTQNTEAFF
>.|TRBV13|19|TRBJ2-6
CASSWDYRGPSSGANVLTF
>.|TRBV4-3|16|TRBJ2-2
CASSQRGGVYIGELFF
>.|TRBV4-1|17|TRBJ1-3
CASSQDHSSGSGNTIYF
>.|TRBV4-3|16|TRBJ1-6
CASSQDSTADNSPLHF
>.|TRBV12-3/TRBV12-4|12|TRBJ1-2
CASSGPGGGYTF
>.|TRBV5-1|12|TRBJ2-1
CASSARGHEQFF
>.|TRBV27|16|TRBJ1-6
CASSFSGTGGRSPLHF
>.|TRBV10-1|16|TRBJ2-3
CASSEQGLANTDTQYF
>.|TRBV5-6|14|TRBJ2-5
CASSFVAGVETQYF
>.|TRBV2|15|TRBJ1-5
CASSEGQGTNQPQHF
>.|TRBV6-4|13|TRBJ1-1
CASSPTGSGWTFF
>.|TRBV6-2/TRBV6-3|14|TRBJ2-5
CASSGLAGVETQYF
>.|TRBV29-1|14|TRBJ2-1
CSVAPSGRAGEQFF
>once|TRBV7-9|14|TRBJ1-3
CASGLGQGGNTIYF
>.|TRBV7-8|15|TRBJ2-3
CASSRVAGGGDTQYF
>.|TRBV14|15|TRBJ1-2
CASSKRQGAYRGYTF
>.|TRBV11-2|14|TRBJ2-5
CASSLVAGAETQYF
>.|TRBV27|16|TRBJ1-4
CASSPIMGGIEEKLFF
>.|TRBV7-3|17|TRBJ2-2
CASSLTPSGRKGGELFF
>.|TRBV5-1|19|TRBJ1-4
CASSLARVGQGATNEKLFF
>.|TRBV27|16|TRBJ1-2
CASSLEGTGLHYGYTF
>.|TRBV18|15|TRBJ1-3
CASSPRSGTGNTIYF
>once|TRBV3-1/TRBV3-2|15|TRBJ1-2
CASSQMGQSRSGYTF
>.|TRBV4-3|21|TRBJ2-1
CASSQLHRLAGGVASYNEQFF
>.|TRBV19|17|TRBJ1-5
CASSPQGATHSNQPQHF